The 10 T cell receptor beta chains listed next were all sequenced from one sample in a study of CD8+ T cells in alopecia areata. Treatment noted: oral pan-JAK inhibitor, 5-10 mg twice daily. Following extraction, RNA underwent reverse transcription to cDNA, which served as the sequencing template. Libraries were prepared by immunoSEQ multiplex PCR; TCRdb keeps only in-frame clonotypes and omits some of them. This table holds about 190,000 clones, around 56% found once. The sequencing used CD4+ T cells sorted from blood, collected at week 4, from a patient treated with tofacitinib. All receptors derive from a human donor with alopecia areata.

V and J are TRBV2 and TRBJ1-5; D possibly corresponds to TRBD1 (6 bases). Germline V gene data show CDR1 as SNHLY and CDR2 as FYNNEI. The CDR3 is 14 amino acids. The V end was cut by 7 bases, the J end by 1 base, with 11 bases between. The CDR3 sequence is CASTRTASNQPQHF. The CDR3 region has the DNA TGTGCCAGCACCCGGACAGCCAGCAATCAGCCCCAGCATTTT.

This chain uses TRBV5-4 with TRBJ2-7, with TRBD2 as a possible D gene (5 bases). The V gene lost 4 bases and the J gene lost 0 bases, with 11 bases spanning the gap. There are 14 residues in the CDR3. Germline V gene sequence: CDR1 SGHNT, CDR2 YYREEE (reference sequence). CDR3 loop: CASSDPGGSYEQYF. The CDR3 nucleotides read TGTGCCAGCAGCGACCCCGGAGGCTCCTACGAGCAGTACTTC. Full variable domain (rest looked up from reference TRBV5-4 and TRBJ2-7): ETGVTQSPTHLIKTRGQQVTLRCSSQSGHNTVSWYQQALGQGPQFIFQYYREEENGRGNFPPRFSGLQFPNYSSELNVNALELDDSALYLCASSDPGGSYEQYFGPGTRLTVT.

The chain is built from TRBV7-2 and TRBJ2-2; a possible D gene is TRBD2 (5 bases). V lost 3 bases, J lost 6 bases, and 17 bases lay in between. The CDR3 sequence is 16 residues long. Per the germline V gene, CDR1 is SGHTA and CDR2 is FQGNSA. Written as DNA, the CDR3 is TGTGCCAGCAGCTTTTGGGGAGAGTGGTCGTCCGGGGAGCTGTTTTTT. It encodes CASSFWGEWSSGELFF.

The rearrangement joins TRBV29-1 to TRBJ1-1; D uncertain. The CDR3 length is 11 residues. V was trimmed by 7 bases and J by 0 bases, leaving 6 bases between them. Germline loops: CDR1 SQVTM, CDR2 ANQGSEA. CDR3 in amino acids: CSGQLNTEAFF. As DNA, the CDR3 is TGCAGCGGACAATTGAACACTGAAGCTTTCTTT.

The rearrangement links TRBV7-6 to TRBJ1-1; D might be TRBD1 (6 bases). The CDR3 totals 16 residues. Germline CDR1 reads SGHVS; CDR2 reads FNYEAQ. V was cut by 1 base and J by 4 bases, with 16 bases left in between. The CDR3 DNA sequence: TGTGCCAGCAGCTTAGATCAGTCCGGGGGCGGCACTGAAGCTTTCTTT. It is translated as CASSLDQSGGGTEAFF.

The rearrangement uses TRBV7-9 and TRBJ1-2; tentatively, D is TRBD1 (5 bases). From germline, CDR1 is SEHNR and CDR2 FQNEAQ (reference sequence). V was trimmed by 5 bases and J by 8 bases, leaving 12 bases between them. The length of the CDR3 is 12 residues. The CDR3 protein is CASSALGGGYTF. The CDR3 DNA follows: TGTGCCAGCAGCGCCCTCGGGGGAGGCTACACCTTC. The full variable domain, completed using reference TRBV7-9 and TRBJ1-2, is DTGVSQNPRHKITKRGQNVTFRCDPISEHNRLYWYRQTLGQGPEFLTYFQNEAQLEKSRLLSDRFSAERPKGSFSTLEIQRTEQGDSAMYLCASSALGGGYTFGSGTRLTVV.

This clone was recorded a few times. This chain connects TRBV4-3 to TRBJ1-2; TRBD1 aligns across 8 bases. Unmatched junction bases numbered 9, after V lost 4 bases and J lost 8 bases. This CDR3 spans 14 amino acids. Germline CDR1 reads LGHNA; CDR2 reads YSLEER. The CDR3 spells CASSPADRGVGYTF. CDR3 DNA sequence: TGCGCCAGCAGCCCCGCCGACAGGGGAGTAGGCTACACCTTC.

This clone showed up just a few times. The rearrangement links TRBV7-2 to TRBJ1-5; a possible D gene is TRBD1 (6 bases). The CDR3 loop spans 14 amino acids. Germline V gene lookup returns CDR1 SGHTA and CDR2 FQGNSA. V was shortened by 4 bases and J by 5 bases, with 12 bases between the two germline ends. CDR3 DNA sequence: TGTGCCAGCAGCTCGCAACAGGGATATCAGCCCCAGCATTTT. As protein: CASSSQQGYQPQHF. The full variable domain, in which reference TRBV7-2 and TRBJ1-5 provide the parts outside the CDR3, is GAGVSQSPSNKVTEKGKDVELRCDPISGHTALYWYRQSLGQGLEFLIYFQGNSAPDKSGLPSDRFSAERTGGSVSTLTIQRTQQEDSAVYLCASSSQQGYQPQHFGDGTRLSIL.

The rearrangement links TRBV29-1 to TRBJ2-7, with D possibly being TRBD1 (5 bases). V was shortened by 2 bases and J by 3 bases, with 17 bases between the two germline ends. CDR3 length: 15 amino acids. Germline CDR1 SQVTM, CDR2 ANQGSEA. In nucleotides, the CDR3 is TGCAGCGTTGAAAGGGGAAGCCCTTTTTTCTACGAGCAGTACTTC. It is translated as CSVERGSPFFYEQYF.

V and J are TRBV30 and TRBJ2-1; 7 bases are shared with TRBD2. V lost 0 bases to trimming and J lost 0 bases; unmatched junction nucleotides: 5. The germline V gene encodes CDR1 GTSNPN and CDR2 SVGIG (reference sequence). The CDR3 sequence is 16 residues long. Here the CDR3 reads CAWSVWREPSYNEQFF. The CDR3 DNA follows: TGTGCCTGGAGTGTCTGGCGGGAGCCCTCCTACAATGAGCAGTTCTTC.